These 32 T cell receptor beta chains came from one sample sequenced in a study of molecular identifiers for immune sequencing clone quantification. TCRdb re-derived calls from the PCR reads in MiXCR, one entry per CDR3 protein. The table has 80,000 to 130,000 distinct CDR3 sequences, around a third seen once; the top ten hold roughly 4.2%. The sequenced sample consisted of naive CD8+ T cells from blood, with Jurkat cell RNA spiked in. As to subset: FACS-sorted CD8+CD4-CCR7+CD45RA+ naive T cells. All receptors derive from a human donor in good health. Some libraries in this study had Jurkat cell RNA spiked in.

As regards this clonotype: Its ends do not fully match the called genes, so a read error is possible. The rearrangement uses TRBV19 and TRBJ2-3; no clear D gene. Germline V gene sequence: CDR1 LNHDA, CDR2 SQIVND (reference sequence). CDR3 length equals 14 residues. Here the CDR3 reads CASSMPGITDTQCF. The CDR3 DNA sequence: TGTGCCAGTAGTATGCCAGGCATTACAGATACGCAGTGTTTT.

About this clonotype itself: This CDR3 is missing its conserved last phenylalanine or tryptophan, likely due to a read error. The V gene is TRBV6-5, the J gene TRBJ2-7; D assignment may be TRBD1 or TRBD2 (5 bases each). V was clipped by 0 bases and J by 4 bases, with 13 bases between them. The CDR3 contains 15 residues. Germline V CDR1 and CDR2: MNHEY, SVGAGI. The CDR3 region has the DNA TGTGCCAGCAGTTACTCGAGGGGTGGCGGTTACGAGCAGTACTCC. Protein sequence: CASSYSRGGGYEQYS.

This clonotype was seen a handful of times. The rearrangement uses TRBV7-6 and TRBJ2-7; maybe TRBD1 (5 bases). In germline, CDR1 is SGHVS, CDR2 FNYEAQ. The CDR3 has 14 amino acids. V was cut by 1 base and J by 4 bases, with 11 bases left in between. The CDR3 DNA sequence: TGTGCCAGCAGCTTAGTTTCAGGGTTTTACGAGCAGTACTTC. Translation gives CASSLVSGFYEQYF.

This clonotype was found a few times. The V gene is TRBV4-1, the J gene TRBJ2-4; D gene uncertain. With 0 bases removed from V and 0 bases from J, the gap between germline ends came to 9 bases. Germline CDR1 MGHRA, CDR2 YSYEKL. The CDR3 contains 16 residues. The CDR3 bases are TGCGCCAGCAGCCAAGAGAGCCGGCTAGCCAAAAACATTCAGTACTTC. Translation: CASSQESRLAKNIQYF.

With respect to this clonotype: Its ends do not fully match the called genes, so a read error is possible. V usage is TRBV20-1 and J usage is TRBJ1-1; D may be TRBD1 (5 bases). Germline V gene data show CDR1 as DFQATT and CDR2 as SNEGSKA (reference sequence). The CDR3 runs 14 residues. CDR3 DNA: TGCAGTGCTAGAGATGTGGGGACGAGTCGTGAAGCTATCTTT. Translating gives CSARDVGTSREAIF.

This clonotype was detected a few times. V usage is TRBV9 and J usage is TRBJ2-5; D possibly corresponds to TRBD2 (7 bases). The CDR3 spans 16 residues. V gave up 0 bases and J gave up 1 base, with 13 bases separating them. Germline assignment: CDR1 SGDLS and CDR2 YYNGEE. CDR3 coding DNA: TGTGCCAGCAGCGTAGTCCCGGCGGGGGCCCAAGAGACCCAGTACTTC. Protein sequence: CASSVVPAGAQETQYF.

In this sample, this clonotype turned up a few times. This chain links TRBV11-1 with TRBJ2-5; possibly TRBD1 or TRBD2 for D (6 bases each). Trimming stripped 3 bases from V and 1 base from J, with 12 bases between. The CDR3 loop spans 15 amino acids. Germline CDR1 SGHAT, CDR2 FQDESV (reference sequence). The CDR3 DNA is TGTGCCAGCAGCTTTAAGTGGGGGGCCCAAGAGACCCAGTACTTC. It specifies CASSFKWGAQETQYF.

This clonotype has ten or more counts. The chain recombines TRBV5-6 with TRBJ2-7, with 10 bases aligning to TRBD1. V shed 0 bases and J 4 bases; nucleotides not matched to a gene: 4. Germline lookup yields CDR1 SGHDT and CDR2 YYEEEE. The CDR3 length is 15 residues. The chain's CDR3 is CASSLEGQGWYEQYF. Written as DNA, the CDR3 is TGTGCCAGCAGCTTGGAGGGACAGGGGTGGTACGAGCAGTACTTC. Drawing the rest from reference TRBV5-6 and TRBJ2-7, the complete variable domain is DAGVTQSPTHLIKTRGQQVTLRCSPKSGHDTVSWYQQALGQGPQFIFQYYEEEERQRGNFPDRFSGHQFPNYSSELNVNALLLGDSALYLCASSLEGQGWYEQYFGPGTRLTVT.

This rearrangement joins TRBV5-4 to TRBJ2-2; TRBD1 is a possible D gene (6 bases). V was shortened by 5 bases and J by 4 bases, with 18 bases between the two germline ends. Germline V gives CDR1 SGHNT, CDR2 YYREEE (reference sequence). The CDR3 consists of 16 residues. The CDR3 here is CASRYEQGRSTGELFF. CDR3 nucleotide sequence: TGTGCCAGCAGATACGAACAGGGTCGGAGCACCGGGGAGCTGTTTTTT.

The chain has TRBV4-3 and TRBJ2-1, with 8 bases fitting TRBD2. The CDR3 extends over 16 amino acids. J gave up 6 bases and V 1 base, and 8 bases lay outside the gene matches. The germline V gene encodes CDR1 LGHNA and CDR2 YSLEER. The CDR3 reads CASSQAAGVDGNEQFF. The CDR3 nucleotides are TGCGCCAGCAGCCAAGCAGCGGGAGTTGACGGCAATGAGCAGTTCTTC.

Many counts were recorded for this clonotype. The rearrangement joins TRBV4-3 to TRBJ2-3; the D is unclear. V was trimmed by 1 base and J by 3 bases, leaving 5 bases between them. Looked up from germline, CDR1 is LGHNA and CDR2 is YSLEER. The CDR3 is 13 amino acids. CDR3: CASSQAPTDTQYF. The CDR3 DNA sequence: TGCGCCAGCAGCCAAGCACCAACAGATACGCAGTATTTT.

Remarks on this clonotype: A much more abundant neighbour one base away suggests this may be a read error. The chain employs TRBV27 and TRBJ2-3; D possibly corresponds to TRBD1 (5 bases). CDR3 size: 13 residues. Trimming stripped 5 bases from V and 5 bases from J, with 11 bases between. Per the germline V gene, CDR1 is MNHEY and CDR2 is SMNVEV (reference sequence). CDR3 in amino acids: CASSRGPRDTQYF. The DNA of the CDR3 is TGTGCCAGCAGTAGGGGCCCTCGAGATACGCAGTATTTT.

V is TRBV28 and J is TRBJ2-3; TRBD2 matches 9 bases. CDR3 length: 18 residues. Germline CDR1 reads MDHEN; CDR2 reads SYDVKM. Trimming cost V 1 base and J 4 bases; bases outside gene matches: 12. In DNA, the CDR3 is TGTGCCAGCAGTTTATCCGGGGGGGCGGGAGGGCCTTCAGATACGCAGTATTTT. Its protein product is CASSLSGGAGGPSDTQYF.

This clonotype occurred many times. V and J are TRBV25-1 and TRBJ2-3; D call uncertain. Per the germline V gene, CDR1 is MGHDK and CDR2 is SYGVNS. This CDR3 is 14 amino acids long. Deletions cut 2 bases from V and 3 bases from J, with 9 bases between. The CDR3: CASSEGVGTDTQYF. In DNA form, the CDR3 reads TGTGCCAGCAGTGAAGGGGTCGGGACAGATACGCAGTATTTT. The full variable domain, with the rest looked up from reference TRBV25-1 and TRBJ2-3, is EADIYQTPRYLVIGTGKKITLECSQTMGHDKMYWYQQDPGMELHLIHYSYGVNSTEKGDLSSESTVSRIRTEHFPLTLESARPSHTSQYLCASSEGVGTDTQYFGPGTRLTVL.

This clonotype appeared many times. This chain links TRBV13 with TRBJ2-7; D is perhaps TRBD1 or TRBD2 (6 bases each). Trimming left V 5 bases short and J 6 bases short, with 20 bases between. Germline-derived CDR1 and CDR2 are PRHDT and FYEKMQ (reference sequence). The CDR3 extends over 15 amino acids. Here the CDR3 DNA reads TGTGCCAGCAGCCCTGGGGGGCGGATTGTGCGCGAGCAGTACTTC. Amino acid sequence: CASSPGGRIVREQYF.

The table lists this clonotype with a few counts. The rearrangement uses TRBV7-3 and TRBJ2-1; D is unclear. Trimming left V 5 bases short and J 2 bases short, with 13 bases between. Germline CDR1 and CDR2: SGHTA and FQGTGA. The CDR3 has 15 amino acids. The CDR3 sequence: CASSRKEATYNEQFF. The CDR3 DNA reads as TGTGCCAGCAGCCGAAAGGAAGCTACCTACAATGAGCAGTTCTTC. Filled out from reference TRBV7-3 and TRBJ2-1, the complete variable domain reads GAGVSQTPSNKVTEKGKYVELRCDPISGHTALYWYRQSLGQGPEFLIYFQGTGAADDSGLPNDRFFAVRPEGSVSTLKIQRTERGDSAVYLCASSRKEATYNEQFFGPGTRLTVL.

V usage is TRBV5-4 and J usage is TRBJ2-3; D possibly corresponds to TRBD2 (6 bases). Germline V gives CDR1 SGHNT, CDR2 YYREEE (reference sequence). The CDR3 length is 15 residues. Trimming pared 4 bases from V and 2 bases from J, leaving 14 bases between. The CDR3 nucleotides read TGTGCCAGCAGCCCGAGGGAGGCCAACACAGATACGCAGTATTTT. Amino acids: CASSPREANTDTQYF.

This clonotype turned up a few times. The V and J genes are TRBV11-2 and TRBJ2-3; D is perhaps TRBD1 or TRBD2 (5 bases each). V lost 3 bases to trimming and J lost 5 bases, with 18 bases between them. The CDR3 contains 16 residues. Germline V gene sequence: CDR1 SGHAT, CDR2 FQNNGV. CDR3 residues: CASSLGPGPPLDTQYF. The CDR3 region has the DNA TGTGCCAGCAGCTTGGGACCAGGACCTCCCTTAGATACGCAGTATTTT.

In regard to this clonotype: With a much larger clone just one base away, this may be a read error. The chain combines TRBV29-1 with TRBJ2-3, with D uncertain. Germline V gene lookup returns CDR1 SQVTM and CDR2 ANQGSEA. The length of the CDR3 is 12 residues. The CDR3 DNA sequence: TGCAGCGTTGAAGGTGGCACAGCTACGCAGTATTTT. It yields the protein CSVEGGTATQYF.

As concerns this clonotype: It may be a read error: a sequence one base away is much more abundant. The rearrangement uses TRBV28 and TRBJ2-7; D is ambiguous. The CDR3 contains 13 residues. Germline V gene sequence: CDR1 MDHEN, CDR2 SYDVKM. Trimming took 6 bases from V and 2 from J, leaving 11 bases between them. The DNA for the CDR3 is TGTGCCAGCAGCTCCAGTGGGCCCTACGAGCAGTACTTC. Its protein product is CASSSSGPYEQYF.

In this sample, this clonotype turned up a few times. The rearrangement joins TRBV7-3 to TRBJ1-4; no clear D. Trimming took off 5 bases at V and 7 bases at J, with 23 bases between the two ends. The CDR3 runs 17 residues. CDR1 and CDR2 (germline): SGHTA, FQGTGA. The CDR3 coding sequence is TGTGCCAGCAGCACTAAAGGGTACCTGACAAGAACTGAAAAACTGTTTTTT. Its translation: CASSTKGYLTRTEKLFF.

The V call is TRBV9, the J call TRBJ2-3; TRBD2 might be the D (5 bases). Between the trimmed V and J ends, which lost 2 bases and 3 bases, there was a span of 13 bases. The CDR3 is made up of 15 amino acids. Germline loops: CDR1 SGDLS, CDR2 YYNGEE. DNA of the CDR3: TGTGCCAGCAGCGTGAATAGGGAGACGACAGATACGCAGTATTTT. It yields the protein CASSVNRETTDTQYF.

Of note for this clonotype: A much larger clonotype is one base distant, so this may be a read error. The genes are TRBV7-8 and TRBJ2-3; no clear D. The CDR3 is 14 amino acids. Germline assignment: CDR1 SGHVS and CDR2 FQNEAQ. V was trimmed by 2 bases and J by 4 bases, leaving 10 bases between them. CDR3 bases: TGTGCCAGCAGCTTACTCCAAAGCGCAGATACGCAGTATTTT. This sequence encodes CASSLLQSADTQYF.

The table lists this clonotype with many counts. The chain combines TRBV10-3 with TRBJ2-3; D is undetermined. Trimming cost V 6 bases and J 3 bases, with 16 bases left between them. Germline-derived CDR1 and CDR2 are ENHRY and SYGVKD. CDR3 size: 15 residues. CDR3: CAISPGAGTTDTQYF. CDR3 nucleotide sequence: TGTGCCATCAGCCCGGGTGCTGGAACAACAGATACGCAGTATTTT.

The chain employs TRBV27 and TRBJ2-2; D call uncertain. This CDR3 has 20 residues. CDR1 is MNHEY and CDR2 is SMNVEV in the germline V gene (reference sequence). The germline V and J ends were trimmed by 3 bases and 6 bases, with 29 bases remaining between them. The CDR3 nucleotides are TGTGCCAGCAGTTTTCAAGGGCCCAGTGACGTAGCAGATGGGGCCGGGGAGCTGTTTTTT. Translating gives CASSFQGPSDVADGAGELFF.

This chain joins TRBV11-2 and TRBJ2-7; D unclear. Trimming removed 4 bases from V and 4 bases from J, with 14 bases in between. Germline V gene data show CDR1 as SGHAT and CDR2 as FQNNGV. The CDR3 length is 14 residues. CDR3 loop: CASSSPRRLYEQYF. The CDR3 DNA is TGTGCCAGCAGCTCCCCCCGACGGCTATACGAGCAGTACTTC.

This clonotype was found a few times. This chain joins TRBV4-1 and TRBJ2-3; D might be TRBD2 (5 bases). Trimming removed 6 bases from V and 0 bases from J, with 10 bases in between. The CDR3 is 14 residues long. Germline V gene lookup returns CDR1 MGHRA and CDR2 YSYEKL. CDR3 DNA: TGCGCCAGCAGTGAGGGCCAGAGCACAGATACGCAGTATTTT. Residues: CASSEGQSTDTQYF.

The rearrangement links TRBV2 to TRBJ2-4; D not resolved. The CDR3 has 16 amino acids. Germline CDR1 reads SNHLY; CDR2 reads FYNNEI. V shed 0 bases and J shed 0 bases, with 9 bases lying between them. The DNA of the CDR3 is TGTGCCAGCAGTGAAGCAAGGTCGGGAGCCAAAAACATTCAGTACTTC. This codes for CASSEARSGAKNIQYF.

This clonotype was seen a handful of times. A clone one base away is much larger, so this may be a read error. This sequence joins TRBV11-2 and TRBJ2-4; D not certain. Germline assignment: CDR1 SGHAT and CDR2 FQNNGV. This CDR3 is 14 amino acids long. CDR3 protein: CASSIESAKNIQYF. CDR3 DNA: TGTGCCAGCAGCATAGAGTCCGCCAAAAACATTCAGTACTTC.

Ten or more counts support this clonotype. The rearrangement joins TRBV27 to TRBJ1-5; D call uncertain. The CDR3 sequence is 14 residues long. The V end was cut by 8 bases, the J end by 0 bases, with 11 bases between. Germline CDR1 reads MNHEY; CDR2 reads SMNVEV (reference sequence). CDR3 region: CASSPLHSNQPQHF. In nucleotides, the CDR3 is TGTGCCAGCTCCCCCCTTCATAGCAATCAGCCCCAGCATTTT.

J is TRBJ1-5 and V is TRBV6-6; 8 nucleotides agree with TRBD1. The CDR3 consists of 15 residues. The V gene end was trimmed by 4 bases and the J gene end by 9 bases; junction bases not matched to a gene: 11. Per the germline V gene, CDR1 is MNHNY and CDR2 is SVGAGI (reference sequence). The CDR3 DNA follows: TGTGCCAGCAGTTCCGGACAGGGCCTGGGTCCGCCCCAGCATTTT. This translates into CASSSGQGLGPPQHF.

This chain joins TRBV19 and TRBJ2-7, with TRBD2 as a possible D gene (6 bases). CDR3 length: 13 amino acids. In germline, CDR1 is LNHDA, CDR2 SQIVND (reference sequence). Trimming took off 4 bases at V and 6 bases at J, with 13 bases between the two ends. The CDR3 here is CASSTGLEGEQYF. The CDR3 nucleotides are TGTGCCAGTAGTACCGGACTGGAGGGCGAGCAGTACTTC.